The next 15 T cell receptor beta chains were all read from a single sample in a study of blood T cell repertoires in COVID-19 (dated by TCRdb to between 2020 and 2021). Libraries were made using the immunoSEQ multiplex PCR assay. TCRdb stores this immuneACCESS table with in-frame sequences only. Part of the clones is absent; in the studies checked, under half of the shortfall reflects unresolved V genes, and no reason is known for the rest. The sample table lists about 150,000 clones, more than 75% of them with a count of one. The ten largest clones capture approximately 5% of the sample. Sequencing input: peripheral blood. The source of these receptors is a woman aged 45-65 years with acute or convalescent COVID-19.

The J gene is TRBJ2-1, the V gene TRBV6-6; 14 bases match TRBD2. The V segment lost 6 bases and the J segment 13 bases; nucleotides outside the gene matches: 8. The germline V gene encodes CDR1 MNHNY and CDR2 SVGAGI (reference sequence). This CDR3 spans 14 amino acids. CDR3: CASSHGTSGGVQFF. The CDR3 nucleotides are TGTGCCAGCAGCCACGGGACTAGCGGGGGTGTACAGTTCTTC.

This sequence joins TRBV7-2 and TRBJ1-2; possibly TRBD1 for D (6 bases). V lost 3 bases, J lost 4 bases, and 12 bases lay in between. This CDR3 is built from 14 residues. Germline V gene lookup returns CDR1 SGHTA and CDR2 FQGNSA. The CDR3 DNA follows: TGTGCCAGCAGCTTTACCGGGGGGGCCTATGGCTACACCTTC. It yields the protein CASSFTGGAYGYTF.

With regard to this clone: A much more abundant neighbour one base away suggests this may be a read error. This sample also contains other DNA sequences that code for the same CDR3. V is TRBV19 and J is TRBJ2-7; 8 bases agree with TRBD1. The V gene's germline CDR1 is LNHDA and CDR2 SQIVND (reference sequence). The CDR3 is 15 amino acids. CDR3 residues: CASSSGTGDSYEQYF. The CDR3 coding sequence is TGTGCCAGTAGTAGCGGGACAGGCGATTCCTACGAACAGTACTTC.

V gene TRBV14 combines with J gene TRBJ1-3; the D gene is possibly TRBD1 (6 bases). V dropped 5 bases and J dropped 3 bases, with 14 bases sitting between them. The CDR3 sequence is 15 residues long. Germline loops: CDR1 SGHDN, CDR2 FVKESK. In DNA, the CDR3 is TGTGCCAGCAGCTCGACAGGAAGCGGTGGAAACACCATATATTTT. As protein: CASSSTGSGGNTIYF. Supplemented by reference TRBV14 and TRBJ1-3, the full variable domain reads EAGVTQFPSHSVIEKGQTVTLRCDPISGHDNLYWYRRVMGKEIKFLLHFVKESKQDESGMPNNRFLAERTGGTYSTLKVQPAELEDSGVYFCASSSTGSGGNTIYFGEGSWLTVV.

Only a few counts were recorded for this clone. The chain links TRBV19 to TRBJ2-5, with D perhaps matching TRBD2 (7 bases). Between the trimmed V and J ends, which lost 8 bases and 2 bases, there was a span of 12 bases. Germline assignment: CDR1 LNHDA and CDR2 SQIVND (reference sequence). CDR3 length: 13 residues. CDR3 coding DNA: TGTGCCAGTCGGGGGGCAGATCAAGAGACCCAGTACTTC. Residues: CASRGADQETQYF.

This clone was recorded once. The chain employs TRBV6-2 or TRBV6-3 and TRBJ1-5, with D perhaps TRBD1 (6 bases). The germline CDR1 and CDR2 sequences are MNHEY and SVGEGT. This CDR3 has 13 residues. The V end lost 5 bases, the J end lost 7 bases, and 12 bases lay between the germline ends. CDR3 sequence: CASSLDSRQPQHF. The CDR3 DNA is TGTGCCAGCAGTCTGGACAGCCGGCAGCCCCAGCATTTT.

This clone was detected once. The gene calls are TRBV7-3 and TRBJ2-2; D is undetermined. Germline CDR1 is SGHTA and CDR2 is FQGTGA. This CDR3 has 19 residues. V lost 0 bases and J 3 bases, leaving 20 bases between the germline ends. The CDR3 region is CASSLTMVGEVGYTGELFF. The DNA of the CDR3 is TGTGCCAGCAGCTTAACGATGGTGGGTGAGGTCGGATACACCGGGGAGCTGTTTTTT.

The chain is built from TRBV6-4 and TRBJ1-2; the match to TRBD1 covers 9 bases. The CDR3 is 14 residues long. V trimming: 6 bases; J trimming: 3 bases; junction bases outside the gene matches: 5. Per germline, CDR1 MRHNA and CDR2 SNTAGT. CDR3 nucleotides: TGTGCCAGCAGACAGGGGGCTGGGGACTATGGCTACACCTTC. The encoded protein is CASRQGAGDYGYTF.

J is TRBJ2-5 and V is TRBV5-1, with D possibly TRBD2 on 6 matching bases. The germline V and J ends were trimmed by 0 bases and 0 bases, with 9 bases remaining between them. CDR3 length: 15 amino acids. Germline V lookup: CDR1 SGHRS, CDR2 YFSETQ. The CDR3 DNA reads TGCGCCAGCAGCTTGGAGTGGGACTACCAAGAGACCCAGTACTTC. Translation gives CASSLEWDYQETQYF.

The DNA of the CDR3 is TGTGCCAGCAGCCCCCGCCGCGGGGACGACACAGATACGCAGTATTTT. Protein sequence: CASSPRRGDDTDTQYF. The V call is TRBV7-2, the J call TRBJ2-3; tentatively, D is TRBD2 (6 bases). Germline V CDR1 and CDR2: SGHTA, FQGNSA. This CDR3 contains 16 residues. Trimming took 5 bases from V and 2 from J, leaving 17 bases between them.

The genes are TRBV2 and TRBJ1-3; D possibly corresponds to TRBD1 (5 bases). V lost 1 base and J 0 bases, leaving 10 bases between the germline ends. Germline V CDR1 and CDR2: SNHLY, FYNNEI. The CDR3 contains 16 residues. CDR3 DNA sequence: TGTGCCAGCAGTGAAGTCGGGGGGTTCTCTGGAAACACCATATATTTT. Translation: CASSEVGGFSGNTIYF. The complete variable domain, with remaining parts taken from reference TRBV2 and TRBJ1-3, reads EPEVTQTPSHQVTQMGQEVILRCVPISNHLYFYWYRQILGQKVEFLVSFYNNEISEKSEIFDDQFSVERPDGSNFTLKIRSTKLEDSAMYFCASSEVGGFSGNTIYFGEGSWLTVV.

The chain joins TRBV9 to TRBJ2-1, with a possible D match to TRBD1 (6 bases). Germline V gene sequence: CDR1 SGDLS, CDR2 YYNGEE. This CDR3 region has 13 residues. Deletions cut 1 base from V and 10 bases from J, with 12 bases between. CDR3 residues: CASSVIGGPEQFF. The CDR3 DNA reads TGTGCCAGCAGCGTAATAGGGGGTCCAGAGCAGTTCTTC.

The J gene is TRBJ1-2, the V gene TRBV4-3; a weak D match, TRBD1 (5 bases). The CDR3 totals 16 residues. Trimming pared 4 bases from V and 4 bases from J, leaving 19 bases between. Germline values: CDR1 LGHNA, CDR2 YSLEER. The CDR3 region is CASSPRGGGAGYGYTF. CDR3 in DNA: TGCGCCAGCAGCCCCCGGGGTGGAGGGGCAGGCTATGGCTACACCTTC.

The gene calls are TRBV12-3 or TRBV12-4 and TRBJ2-1; D is possibly TRBD1 (6 bases). The CDR3 extends over 13 amino acids. Trimming cost V 3 bases and J 6 bases, with 9 bases left between them. Here the CDR3 reads CASSFNRANEQFF. DNA of the CDR3: TGTGCCAGCAGTTTTAACAGGGCCAATGAGCAGTTCTTC.

CDR3 DNA sequence: TGCAGCGTTGATAGAGGGGGTGATGAAGCTTTCTTT. Translated: CSVDRGGDEAFF. The rearrangement uses TRBV29-1 and TRBJ1-1; possible D gene TRBD1, 6 bases. CDR1 is SQVTM, CDR2 ANQGSEA, per germline. The V end was cut by 3 bases, the J end by 7 bases, with 12 bases between. CDR3 size: 12 residues.